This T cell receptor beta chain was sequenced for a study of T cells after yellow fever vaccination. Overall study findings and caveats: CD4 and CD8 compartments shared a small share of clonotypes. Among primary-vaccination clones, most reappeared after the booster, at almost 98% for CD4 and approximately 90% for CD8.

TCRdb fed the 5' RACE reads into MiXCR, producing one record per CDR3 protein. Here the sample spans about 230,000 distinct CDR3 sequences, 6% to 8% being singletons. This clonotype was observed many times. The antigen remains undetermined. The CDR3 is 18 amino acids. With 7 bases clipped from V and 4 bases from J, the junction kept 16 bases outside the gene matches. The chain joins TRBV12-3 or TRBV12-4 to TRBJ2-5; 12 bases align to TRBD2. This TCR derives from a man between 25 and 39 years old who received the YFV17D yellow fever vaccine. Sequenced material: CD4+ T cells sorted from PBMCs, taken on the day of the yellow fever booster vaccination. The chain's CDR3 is CASKPPLGLAGGGETQYF. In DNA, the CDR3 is TGTGCCAGCAAACCCCCTCTGGGTCTAGCGGGAGGGGGAGAGACCCAGTACTTC.